The rows below give T cell receptor beta chains drawn from one sample of a study of fetal regulatory T cell absence and autoimmunity. Using immunoSEQ multiplex PCR, the repertoire was profiled, and TCRdb retains in-frame clones only, with some absent. The profile covers about 50,000 clones, with about 80% appearing a single time and over 0.4% taken by the ten largest. The sequencing input was cord blood. The receptors originated from a newborn boy with IPEX syndrome. The CDR3 runs from the conserved cysteine through the conserved F or W. The order of the fields is clone size, D gene, J gene, V gene, CDR3 protein, CDR3 DNA. D genes are given only for firm matches. Only part of the rows carry a size: once, few, many, or a class if the clone is expanded.

clone_size: once
d_call: -
j_call: TRBJ1-2
v_call: TRBV10-3
cdr3_aa: CAISESRGITNYGYTF
cdr3_nt: TGTGCCATCAGTGAGTCTAGGGGGATAACTAACTATGGCTACACCTTC

clone_size: once
d_call: -
j_call: TRBJ1-4
v_call: TRBV19
cdr3_aa: CASSIVWGTNEKLFF
cdr3_nt: TGTGCCAGTAGTATAGTTTGGGGAACTAATGAAAAACTGTTTTTT

clone_size: -
d_call: -
j_call: TRBJ2-7
v_call: TRBV5-4
cdr3_aa: CASSRGSPYEQYF
cdr3_nt: TGTGCCAGCAGCCGCGGGTCGCCCTACGAGCAGTACTTC

clone_size: few
d_call: -
j_call: TRBJ2-7
v_call: TRBV19
cdr3_aa: CASNAGTAYEQYF
cdr3_nt: TGTGCCAGTAATGCCGGGACTGCCTACGAGCAGTACTTC

clone_size: -
d_call: -
j_call: TRBJ1-5
v_call: TRBV4-1
cdr3_aa: CASSPGQYSNQPQHF
cdr3_nt: TGCGCCAGCAGCCCGGGACAATATAGCAATCAGCCCCAGCATTTT

clone_size: -
d_call: TRBD1
j_call: TRBJ2-3
v_call: TRBV19
cdr3_aa: CASSNQGADTQYF
cdr3_nt: TGTGCCAGTAGTAATCAGGGGGCAGATACGCAGTATTTT

clone_size: -
d_call: -
j_call: TRBJ1-2
v_call: TRBV19
cdr3_aa: CASSQKGVIFGYTF
cdr3_nt: TGTGCCAGTAGTCAGAAGGGGGTGATATTCGGCTACACCTTC

clone_size: -
d_call: -
j_call: TRBJ2-7
v_call: TRBV7-6
cdr3_aa: CASSLERGGLYEQYF
cdr3_nt: TGTGCCAGCAGCTTAGAAAGGGGGGGCCTTTACGAGCAGTACTTC

clone_size: -
d_call: -
j_call: TRBJ1-1
v_call: TRBV7-5
cdr3_aa: CVRSLARPLDGCNTEAFF
cdr3_nt: TGTGTCAGAAGCTTAGCCCGGCCCTTAGATGGATGTAACACTGAAGCTTTCTTT

clone_size: -
d_call: TRBD1
j_call: TRBJ1-6
v_call: TRBV27
cdr3_aa: CALERGRQGASPLHF
cdr3_nt: TGTGCTCTCGAAAGAGGGAGACAGGGGGCTTCACCCCTCCACTTT

clone_size: -
d_call: TRBD2
j_call: TRBJ2-3
v_call: TRBV5-8
cdr3_aa: CASSAHELAGVSSTDTQYF
cdr3_nt: TGTGCCAGCAGCGCCCATGAGCTAGCGGGGGTCTCTAGCACAGATACGCAGTATTTT

clone_size: -
d_call: -
j_call: TRBJ2-1
v_call: TRBV5-6
cdr3_aa: CASSWDMGPHNEQFF
cdr3_nt: TGTGCCAGCAGCTGGGACATGGGTCCTCACAATGAGCAGTTCTTC

clone_size: -
d_call: -
j_call: TRBJ2-5
v_call: TRBV19
cdr3_aa: CASSIGFQETQYF
cdr3_nt: TGTGCCAGTAGTATAGGCTTTCAAGAGACCCAGTACTTC

clone_size: few
d_call: -
j_call: TRBJ2-7
v_call: TRBV7-9
cdr3_aa: CASSITGGYEQYF
cdr3_nt: TGTGCCAGCAGCATAACAGGAGGCTACGAGCAGTACTTC

clone_size: -
d_call: TRBD1
j_call: TRBJ1-4
v_call: TRBV7-9
cdr3_aa: CASSLAGQGILEKLFF
cdr3_nt: TGTGCCAGCAGCTTAGCAGGACAGGGGATCCTTGAAAAACTGTTTTTT

clone_size: -
d_call: -
j_call: TRBJ1-5
v_call: TRBV5-4
cdr3_aa: CASSLWGFQPQHF
cdr3_nt: TGTGCCAGCAGCTTATGGGGATTTCAGCCCCAGCATTTT

clone_size: -
d_call: TRBD2
j_call: TRBJ2-1
v_call: TRBV15
cdr3_aa: CATSRDRRERYEQFF
cdr3_nt: TGTGCCACCAGCAGAGATAGGCGGGAGCGGTATGAGCAGTTCTTC

clone_size: -
d_call: TRBD1
j_call: TRBJ2-7
v_call: TRBV5-4
cdr3_aa: CASSSVPGQGNYEQYF
cdr3_nt: TGTGCCAGCAGCTCCGTACCGGGACAGGGAAACTACGAGCAGTACTTC

clone_size: -
d_call: -
j_call: TRBJ1-1
v_call: TRBV6-5
cdr3_aa: CASSYGGAEAFF
cdr3_nt: TGTGCCAGCAGTTACGGGGGCGCTGAAGCTTTCTTT

clone_size: once
d_call: -
j_call: TRBJ1-3
v_call: TRBV9
cdr3_aa: CASSARDSSGNTIYF
cdr3_nt: TGTGCCAGCAGCGCCAGGGATTCCTCTGGAAACACCATATATTTT

clone_size: -
d_call: TRBD2
j_call: TRBJ2-7
v_call: TRBV14
cdr3_aa: CASSQVGAGAKYEQYF
cdr3_nt: TGTGCCAGCAGCCAAGTCGGGGCGGGAGCTAAGTACGAGCAGTACTTC

clone_size: once
d_call: -
j_call: TRBJ1-1
v_call: TRBV5-1
cdr3_aa: CASSSESYRDQTEAFF
cdr3_nt: TGCGCCAGCAGTTCAGAGTCCTACAGGGATCAAACTGAAGCTTTCTTT

clone_size: -
d_call: -
j_call: TRBJ1-2
v_call: TRBV7-9
cdr3_aa: CASSLEAGEGGYTF
cdr3_nt: TGTGCCAGCAGCTTAGAGGCAGGGGAGGGTGGCTACACCTTC

clone_size: once
d_call: -
j_call: TRBJ2-1
v_call: TRBV2
cdr3_aa: CASSVPLNEQFF
cdr3_nt: TGTGCCAGCAGTGTTCCCCTCAATGAGCAGTTCTTC

clone_size: -
d_call: -
j_call: TRBJ2-7
v_call: TRBV6-5
cdr3_aa: CASSSGVQYEQYF
cdr3_nt: TGTGCCAGCAGTTCGGGGGTCCAGTACGAGCAGTACTTC

clone_size: -
d_call: TRBD2
j_call: TRBJ2-7
v_call: TRBV7-9
cdr3_aa: CASSLAASGVTYEQYF
cdr3_nt: TGTGCCAGCAGCTTAGCGGCTAGCGGCGTGACCTACGAGCAGTACTTC

clone_size: -
d_call: TRBD2
j_call: TRBJ2-3
v_call: TRBV30
cdr3_aa: CAWSGGGLADTQYF
cdr3_nt: TGTGCCTGGAGTGGCGGGGGGCTGGCAGATACGCAGTATTTT

clone_size: -
d_call: -
j_call: TRBJ2-7
v_call: TRBV29-1
cdr3_aa: CSVVTGYSYEQYF
cdr3_nt: TGCAGCGTTGTGACAGGTTACTCCTACGAGCAGTACTTC

clone_size: -
d_call: -
j_call: TRBJ2-1
v_call: TRBV18
cdr3_aa: CASSPLPGGQFF
cdr3_nt: TGTGCCAGCTCACCCCTACCCGGGGGGCAGTTCTTC

clone_size: -
d_call: TRBD1
j_call: TRBJ2-5
v_call: TRBV5-5
cdr3_aa: CASSSRGQETQYF
cdr3_nt: TGTGCCAGCAGCTCCAGGGGGCAAGAGACCCAGTACTTC

clone_size: -
d_call: -
j_call: TRBJ2-3
v_call: TRBV6-6
cdr3_aa: CASSSASASTDTQYF
cdr3_nt: TGTGCCAGCAGCAGCGCTAGCGCTAGCACAGATACGCAGTATTTT

clone_size: -
d_call: -
j_call: TRBJ1-5
v_call: TRBV6-1
cdr3_aa: CASSEQGNQPQHF
cdr3_nt: TGTGCCAGCAGTGAACAGGGCAATCAGCCCCAGCATTTT

clone_size: -
d_call: TRBD2
j_call: TRBJ2-1
v_call: TRBV7-8
cdr3_aa: CASSLDLAGSYNEQFF
cdr3_nt: TGTGCCAGCAGCTTAGATTTAGCGGGATCCTACAATGAGCAGTTCTTC

clone_size: -
d_call: -
j_call: TRBJ2-3
v_call: TRBV25-1
cdr3_aa: CASIGDTDTQYF
cdr3_nt: TGTGCCAGCATCGGGGACACAGATACGCAGTATTTT

clone_size: once
d_call: -
j_call: TRBJ1-3
v_call: TRBV5-4
cdr3_aa: CASSLGSGNTIYF
cdr3_nt: TGTGCCAGCAGCTTGGGCTCTGGAAACACCATATATTTT

clone_size: -
d_call: TRBD2
j_call: TRBJ2-1
v_call: TRBV27
cdr3_aa: CASTSRLRGGNEQFF
cdr3_nt: TGTGCCAGCACCTCCAGGCTGCGGGGGGGCAATGAGCAGTTCTTC

clone_size: -
d_call: TRBD2
j_call: TRBJ2-1
v_call: TRBV7-8
cdr3_aa: CASSLVPLAASYNEQFF
cdr3_nt: TGTGCCAGCAGCTTAGTTCCTCTAGCGGCCTCCTACAATGAGCAGTTCTTC

clone_size: -
d_call: TRBD1
j_call: TRBJ2-3
v_call: TRBV27
cdr3_aa: CASSPSGTGTDTQYF
cdr3_nt: TGTGCCAGCAGCCCCTCCGGGACAGGGACAGATACGCAGTATTTT

clone_size: -
d_call: -
j_call: TRBJ2-5
v_call: TRBV7-9
cdr3_aa: CASSLVAGRQETQYF
cdr3_nt: TGTGCCAGCAGCTTAGTGGCGGGCCGGCAAGAGACCCAGTACTTC

clone_size: -
d_call: -
j_call: TRBJ2-7
v_call: TRBV7-2
cdr3_aa: CASSLGRGSYEQYF
cdr3_nt: TGTGCCAGCAGCTTAGGTAGGGGCTCCTACGAGCAGTACTTC

clone_size: few
d_call: TRBD1
j_call: TRBJ1-2
v_call: TRBV10-1
cdr3_aa: CASSDYRGVYGYTF
cdr3_nt: TGCGCCAGCAGTGATTACAGGGGGGTCTATGGCTACACCTTC

clone_size: -
d_call: -
j_call: TRBJ2-7
v_call: TRBV6-1
cdr3_aa: CASEGSNSYEQYF
cdr3_nt: TGTGCCAGTGAGGGGTCCAACTCCTACGAGCAGTACTTC

clone_size: -
d_call: TRBD1
j_call: TRBJ2-7
v_call: TRBV5-6
cdr3_aa: CASSGPGQGAYEQYF
cdr3_nt: TGTGCCAGCAGCGGCCCGGGACAGGGGGCCTACGAGCAGTACTTC

clone_size: -
d_call: -
j_call: TRBJ2-5
v_call: TRBV9
cdr3_aa: CASSVEGTIQETQYF
cdr3_nt: TGTGCCAGCAGCGTAGAGGGTACGATTCAAGAGACCCAGTACTTC

clone_size: few
d_call: TRBD2
j_call: TRBJ2-3
v_call: TRBV5-4
cdr3_aa: CASSPVSGVPTDTQYF
cdr3_nt: TGTGCCAGCAGTCCCGTGAGCGGGGTTCCCACAGATACGCAGTATTTT

clone_size: -
d_call: -
j_call: TRBJ2-3
v_call: TRBV10-3
cdr3_aa: CAISPSWLGTDTQYF
cdr3_nt: TGTGCCATCAGCCCCTCTTGGTTGGGCACAGATACGCAGTATTTT

clone_size: -
d_call: TRBD1
j_call: TRBJ2-7
v_call: TRBV6-5
cdr3_aa: CASSPGTGYEQYF
cdr3_nt: TGTGCCAGCAGTCCCGGGACAGGGTACGAGCAGTACTTC

clone_size: -
d_call: -
j_call: TRBJ2-5
v_call: TRBV4-3
cdr3_aa: CASSQSIGIEETQYF
cdr3_nt: TGCGCCAGCAGCCAAAGTATCGGGATAGAAGAGACCCAGTACTTC

clone_size: -
d_call: -
j_call: TRBJ1-6
v_call: TRBV25-1
cdr3_aa: CATQDGIGVRNYSPLHF
cdr3_nt: TGTGCCACCCAGGACGGTATCGGTGTGCGAAATTATTCACCCCTCCACTTT

clone_size: -
d_call: TRBD1
j_call: TRBJ2-3
v_call: TRBV5-6
cdr3_aa: CASSLRDRRPDTQYF
cdr3_nt: TGTGCCAGCAGCTTACGGGACAGGAGGCCAGATACGCAGTATTTT

clone_size: -
d_call: -
j_call: TRBJ1-4
v_call: TRBV5-1
cdr3_aa: CASSRDGNEKLFF
cdr3_nt: TGCGCCAGCAGCAGGGACGGGAATGAAAAACTGTTTTTT

clone_size: -
d_call: -
j_call: TRBJ2-7
v_call: TRBV5-4
cdr3_aa: CASSSGVSYEQYF
cdr3_nt: TGTGCCAGCAGCTCGGGAGTCTCCTACGAGCAGTACTTC

clone_size: -
d_call: -
j_call: TRBJ2-7
v_call: TRBV7-2
cdr3_aa: CASSLDRADEQYF
cdr3_nt: TGTGCCAGCAGCTTAGATCGAGCCGACGAGCAGTACTTC

clone_size: -
d_call: -
j_call: TRBJ1-1
v_call: TRBV14
cdr3_aa: CASSQDWAGTMNTEAFF
cdr3_nt: TGTGCCAGCAGCCAAGATTGGGCAGGGACTATGAACACTGAAGCTTTCTTT